Below, 31 T cell receptor beta chains from the same sample are listed, as sequenced in a study of blood T cell repertoires in COVID-19. Measured with immunoSEQ multiplex PCR; TCRdb has only the in-frame clones, and not every one. This table has 250,000 or so clones, 85% to 90% appearing once. The sample consisted of peripheral blood. The receptors shown here come from a woman aged 40 to 50 who had recovered from COVID-19.

The rearrangement joins TRBV7-8 to TRBJ1-5, with TRBD1 identical over 8 bases. Germline-derived CDR1 and CDR2 are SGHVS and FQNEAQ. The CDR3 length is 15 residues. Germline trimming cut 1 base from V and 6 bases from J; bases unmatched to any gene: 5. CDR3 sequence: CASSLVPGGGQPQHF. The CDR3 coding sequence is TGTGCCAGCAGCTTAGTACCAGGGGGCGGTCAGCCCCAGCATTTT.

V is TRBV4-3 and J is TRBJ2-2; D might be TRBD2 (6 bases). The CDR3 has 16 residues. Germline assignment: CDR1 LGHNA and CDR2 YSLEER. V dropped 0 bases and J dropped 6 bases, with 14 bases sitting between them. CDR3 sequence reads: CASSQEARGEAGELFF. DNA of the CDR3: TGCGCCAGCAGCCAAGAAGCTCGCGGGGAGGCCGGGGAGCTGTTTTTT.

V gene TRBV30 combines with J gene TRBJ1-1; no definite D call. The V end was cut by 1 base, the J end by 0 bases, with 21 bases between. The CDR3 totals 18 residues. The germline V gene encodes CDR1 GTSNPN and CDR2 SVGIG (reference sequence). The CDR3 DNA reads as TGTGCCTGGAGTGGCGGCGGGTTCCGGCGCGTCATGAACACTGAAGCTTTCTTT. Amino acids: CAWSGGGFRRVMNTEAFF.

This chain links TRBV2 with TRBJ2-1; 10 bases map to TRBD1. Germline V gene data show CDR1 as SNHLY and CDR2 as FYNNEI. With 8 bases clipped from V and 5 bases from J, the junction kept 12 bases outside the gene matches. The CDR3 extends over 16 amino acids. CDR3 protein: CASVLTRTGGNNEQFF. The CDR3, as DNA: TGTGCCAGCGTACTAACCCGGACAGGGGGAAACAATGAGCAGTTCTTC.

This clone was detected only once. The CDR3 DNA is TGTGCCAGCAGCCCAGGGACAGGGGGCAGCAAGGACTATGGCTACACCTTC. Encoded protein: CASSPGTGGSKDYGYTF. This chain links TRBV14 with TRBJ1-2, with 12 nucleotides matching TRBD1. Germline V lookup: CDR1 SGHDN, CDR2 FVKESK. The length of the CDR3 is 17 residues. With 4 bases clipped from V and 3 bases from J, the junction kept 9 bases outside the gene matches.

The rearrangement links TRBV10-1 to TRBJ2-2; tentatively, D is TRBD2 (5 bases). The CDR3 is 15 amino acids. CDR1 is WNHNN and CDR2 is SYGVQD in the germline V gene (reference sequence). The V end was cut by 3 bases, the J end by 2 bases, with 10 bases between. The CDR3 region is CASSDNGLNTGELFF. CDR3 sequence (DNA): TGCGCCAGCAGTGATAACGGACTTAACACCGGGGAGCTGTTTTTT.

This clone was picked up one time. The chain couples TRBV12-3 or TRBV12-4 to TRBJ1-1; D not certain. V shed 4 bases and J shed 7 bases, with 13 bases lying between them. CDR3 length: 13 residues. This CDR3 reads CASSYSSFGEAFF. In nucleotides, the CDR3 is TGTGCCAGCAGTTACTCATCGTTCGGTGAAGCTTTCTTT.

This chain joins TRBV6-2 or TRBV6-3 and TRBJ1-5; 10 nucleotides agree with TRBD1. The V gene end was trimmed by 5 bases and the J gene end by 2 bases; junction bases not matched to a gene: 9. CDR3 length: 17 residues. The germline CDR1 and CDR2 sequences are MNHEY and SVGEGT. CDR3 nucleotide sequence: TGTGCCAGCAGTCCGGGACAGGGGAGGATTGGCAATCAGCCCCAGCATTTT. Protein product: CASSPGQGRIGNQPQHF.

CDR3 protein: CASIWRTALDYGYTF. CDR3 DNA sequence: TGTGCCAGCATCTGGAGGACAGCACTCGATTATGGCTACACCTTC. The chain employs TRBV5-6 and TRBJ1-2; possible D gene TRBD1, 6 bases. V gave up 6 bases and J gave up 5 bases, with 20 bases separating them. Germline CDR1 and CDR2: SGHDT and YYEEEE. The CDR3 has 15 residues.

The gene calls are TRBV7-9 and TRBJ1-4; 7 bases fit TRBD1. This CDR3 is built from 18 residues. Trimming at V came to 5 bases and at J to 2 bases, leaving 14 bases not matched to a gene. Germline V gives CDR1 SEHNR, CDR2 FQNEAQ (reference sequence). CDR3 DNA sequence: TGTGCCAGCAGCCCCGTGGAGGTGGGACAGAGGACTAATGAAAAACTGTTTTTT. It codes for CASSPVEVGQRTNEKLFF.

The V call is TRBV5-1, the J call TRBJ1-1; D remains unclear. V lost 4 bases and J 5 bases, leaving 9 bases between the germline ends. Looked up from germline, CDR1 is SGHRS and CDR2 is YFSETQ. CDR3 size: 12 residues. This CDR3 is CASSPEGTEAFF. CDR3 nucleotides: TGCGCCAGCAGCCCGGAGGGAACTGAAGCTTTCTTT.

The chain employs TRBV4-2 and TRBJ1-2; TRBD1 is a possible D gene (5 bases). In germline, CDR1 is LGHNA, CDR2 YNFKEQ. This CDR3 comprises 16 residues. The germline V and J ends were trimmed by 1 base and 6 bases, with 18 bases remaining between them. CDR3 protein: CASSQAGQGKVNGYTF. The CDR3 region has the DNA TGTGCCAGCAGCCAAGCTGGCCAGGGAAAGGTGAATGGCTACACCTTC.

The V gene is TRBV6-1, the J gene TRBJ1-1; 8 bases line up with TRBD1. Trimming took 3 bases from V and 5 from J; bases not matched to a gene: 8. The CDR3 has 15 amino acids. Germline loops: CDR1 MNHNS, CDR2 SASEGT. Written as DNA, the CDR3 is TGTGCCAGCAGTGATTACGGCAGGGGGCCAACTGAAGCTTTCTTT. This sequence encodes CASSDYGRGPTEAFF.

This chain joins TRBV7-9 and TRBJ2-7; TRBD2 is a possible D gene (6 bases). The germline gives CDR1 SEHNR, CDR2 FQNEAQ (reference sequence). V shed 4 bases and J shed 2 bases, with 15 bases lying between them. This CDR3 region has 15 residues. CDR3 DNA: TGTGCCAGCAGCTGGGCCGAGGAGGGAACCTACGAGCAGTACTTC. This codes for CASSWAEEGTYEQYF.

This clone was observed a handful of times. The J gene is TRBJ2-7, the V gene TRBV9; TRBD2 matches at 8 bases. Germline V gene sequence: CDR1 SGDLS, CDR2 YYNGEE. The CDR3 is 15 amino acids. With 2 bases clipped from V and 5 bases from J, the junction kept 9 bases outside the gene matches. The CDR3 protein is CASSVSGTTRDEQYF. The CDR3 DNA follows: TGTGCCAGCAGCGTTAGCGGGACGACCCGGGACGAGCAGTACTTC.

The chain couples TRBV18 to TRBJ1-5; D may be TRBD1 (5 bases). Looked up from germline, CDR1 is KGHSH and CDR2 is LQKENI. This CDR3 comprises 15 residues. V lost 6 bases to trimming and J lost 5 bases, with 17 bases between them. CDR3 region: CASSSPGGADQPQHF. The CDR3 DNA reads as TGTGCCAGCTCTTCCCCCGGAGGGGCAGATCAGCCCCAGCATTTT. The complete variable domain, with remaining parts taken from reference TRBV18 and TRBJ1-5, reads NAGVMQNPRHLVRRRGQEARLRCSPMKGHSHVYWYRQLPEEGLKFMVYLQKENIIDESGMPKERFSAEFPKEGPSILRIQQVVRGDSAAYFCASSSPGGADQPQHFGDGTRLSIL.

This clone was counted between two and nine times. This sequence joins TRBV7-9 and TRBJ1-3; tentative D call: TRBD1 (5 bases). Germline CDR1 SEHNR, CDR2 FQNEAQ (reference sequence). The V end lost 1 base, the J end lost 4 bases, and 5 bases lay between the germline ends. The CDR3 is 13 residues long. The CDR3 here is CASSLGTGNTIYF. CDR3 nucleotide sequence: TGTGCCAGCAGCTTAGGGACAGGAAACACCATATATTTT.

The rearrangement links TRBV6-2 or TRBV6-3 to TRBJ2-7; 8 bases line up with TRBD1. CDR1 MNHEY and CDR2 SVGEGT come from the germline V gene. The length of the CDR3 is 13 residues. V was pared by 5 bases and J by 3 bases, with 3 bases of the junction left unmatched. CDR3 residues: CASSLTGDYEQYF. The CDR3 DNA reads as TGTGCCAGCAGTCTGACAGGGGACTACGAGCAGTACTTC.

This clone was seen a single time. The J gene is TRBJ2-5, the V gene TRBV5-4; 10 bases are a match to TRBD2. Trimming cost V 6 bases and J 1 base; bases outside gene matches: 6. The germline V gene encodes CDR1 SGHNT and CDR2 YYREEE (reference sequence). This CDR3 contains 15 residues. CDR3: CASKVERGGQETQYF. The CDR3 DNA reads as TGTGCCAGCAAAGTCGAGCGGGGGGGCCAAGAGACCCAGTACTTC.

This chain joins TRBV19 and TRBJ2-7; possible D gene TRBD1, 5 bases. Germline loops: CDR1 LNHDA, CDR2 SQIVND (reference sequence). The V gene lost 5 bases and the J gene lost 2 bases, with 10 bases spanning the gap. The CDR3 totals 13 residues. CDR3 sequence reads: CASSSRQTYEQYF. The CDR3 bases are TGTGCCAGTAGTTCCAGACAGACCTACGAGCAGTACTTC.

The chain uses TRBV5-6 and TRBJ1-2, with a weak D call TRBD1 (5 bases). Per the germline V gene, CDR1 is SGHDT and CDR2 is YYEEEE. The V end was cut by 3 bases, the J end by 4 bases, with 10 bases between. This CDR3 has 13 amino acids. The CDR3 reads CASSSGDFYGYTF. As DNA, the CDR3 is TGTGCCAGCAGCTCCGGGGACTTCTATGGCTACACCTTC.

The chain carries TRBV27 and TRBJ2-1; 13 bases map to TRBD2. The CDR3 totals 16 residues. V gave up 2 bases and J gave up 9 bases; unmatched junction bases: 7. Germline CDR1 is MNHEY and CDR2 is SMNVEV (reference sequence). The CDR3: CASSLELAGGPGEQFF. The CDR3 nucleotides are TGTGCCAGCAGTTTAGAACTAGCGGGGGGGCCAGGTGAGCAGTTCTTC.

This rearrangement joins TRBV19 to TRBJ1-5; D not resolved. V lost 4 bases, J lost 6 bases, and 10 bases lay in between. The CDR3 has 13 amino acids. CDR1 and CDR2 from the germline V gene are LNHDA and SQIVND (reference sequence). DNA for the CDR3: TGTGCCAGTAGTAACCGGGTGGGTCAGCCCCAGCATTTT. Amino acids: CASSNRVGQPQHF.

The chain uses TRBV3-1 (or the pseudogene TRBV3-2) and TRBJ2-2, with TRBD2 identical over 12 bases. The V gene's germline CDR1 is LGHDT and CDR2 YNNKEL (reference sequence). CDR3 size: 18 residues. V was clipped by 1 base and J by 1 base; unmatched bases: 4. Here the CDR3 DNA reads TGTGCCAGCAGCCAAGTAACTAGCGGGGGGAAGAACACCGGGGAGCTGTTTTTT. Protein sequence: CASSQVTSGGKNTGELFF.

V is TRBV6-5 and J is TRBJ1-6; TRBD1 agrees at 7 bases. Trimming at V came to 5 bases and at J to 4 bases, leaving 5 bases not matched to a gene. This CDR3 spans 15 amino acids. The germline CDR1 and CDR2 sequences are MNHEY and SVGAGI. CDR3 loop: CASSPDRTYNSPLHF. CDR3 DNA: TGTGCCAGCAGTCCGGACAGGACTTATAATTCACCCCTCCACTTT.

The gene calls are TRBV6-2 or TRBV6-3 and TRBJ1-1; 7 positions agree with TRBD1. The germline CDR1 and CDR2 sequences are MNHEY and SVGEGT. V shed 3 bases and J 3 bases; nucleotides not matched to a gene: 16. The CDR3 is 18 residues long. CDR3 loop: CASSYRLLQTGTYTEAFF. CDR3 DNA: TGTGCCAGCAGTTATAGACTACTTCAGACAGGGACTTACACTGAAGCTTTCTTT.

This sequence joins TRBV12-5 and TRBJ2-3; 9 nucleotides agree with TRBD2. CDR1 LGHNT and CDR2 FRNRAP come from the germline V gene. The CDR3 spans 16 residues. The trim removed 6 bases at V and 5 bases at J, leaving 12 bases unmatched. CDR3 sequence (DNA): TGTGCTAGTGGGCCCGGGGCTAGCGGGGAGGGAGATACGCAGTATTTT. As protein: CASGPGASGEGDTQYF. Looking up the rest from reference TRBV12-5 and TRBJ2-3 gives the full variable domain: DARVTQTPRHKVTEMGQEVTMRCQPILGHNTVFWYRQTMMQGLELLAYFRNRAPLDDSGMPKDRFSAEMPDATLATLKIQPSEPRDSAVYFCASGPGASGEGDTQYFGPGTRLTVL.

This CDR3 reads CATSDSPSTDTQYF. The CDR3 nucleotides are TGTGCCACCAGTGATTCTCCCAGCACAGATACGCAGTATTTT. This chain joins TRBV24-1 and TRBJ2-3; no clear D gene. Trimming pared 2 bases from V and 0 bases from J, leaving 5 bases between. Germline V gene lookup returns CDR1 KGHDR and CDR2 SFDVKD. The CDR3 loop spans 14 amino acids.

This chain connects TRBV18 to TRBJ1-1; TRBD1 matches 9 bases. There are 13 residues in the CDR3. CDR1 and CDR2 (germline): KGHSH, LQKENI. Trimming cost V 6 bases and J 5 bases; bases outside gene matches: 4. CDR3 sequence: CASSRDRETEAFF. In nucleotides, the CDR3 is TGTGCCAGCTCCCGGGACAGGGAGACTGAAGCTTTCTTT. Full variable domain (missing parts from reference TRBV18 and TRBJ1-1): NAGVMQNPRHLVRRRGQEARLRCSPMKGHSHVYWYRQLPEEGLKFMVYLQKENIIDESGMPKERFSAEFPKEGPSILRIQQVVRGDSAAYFCASSRDRETEAFFGQGTRLTVV.

The chain recombines TRBV5-4 with TRBJ2-1; TRBD1 agrees at 9 bases. Per germline, CDR1 SGHNT and CDR2 YYREEE (reference sequence). Germline trimming cut 4 bases from V and 3 bases from J; bases unmatched to any gene: 5. This CDR3 is built from 15 residues. The DNA for the CDR3 is TGTGCCAGCAGCCCTGGACAGGGGCGCTACAATGAGCAGTTCTTC. Its protein product is CASSPGQGRYNEQFF.

The chain uses TRBV5-1 and TRBJ2-7; TRBD1 agrees at 8 bases. CDR3 length: 14 residues. J lost 6 bases, V lost 0 bases, and 5 bases had no gene match. CDR1 is SGHRS and CDR2 is YFSETQ in the germline V gene. CDR3 in DNA: TGCGCCAGCAGCTTGGGGACAGGGAATGCCGAGCAGTACTTC. This gives the protein CASSLGTGNAEQYF.